Listed here are 18 T cell receptor beta chains from one sample, sequenced in a study of T cell responses to AZD1222 COVID-19 vaccine. Sequenced by immunoSEQ multiplex PCR; TCRdb stores in-frame clones only, minus some. The sample shows about 220,000 clones, approximately 94% of them seen only once. The starting material was peripheral blood, obtained on day 0 of MenACWY control vaccination. These receptors originate from an adult in good health.

The chain is built from TRBV5-1 and TRBJ1-1; D perhaps matches TRBD1 (5 bases). V lost 1 base and J 8 bases, leaving 18 bases between the germline ends. Germline CDR1 SGHRS, CDR2 YFSETQ. The CDR3 loop spans 15 amino acids. The CDR3 coding sequence is TGCGCCAGCAGCTTGTTGGGTCGAGCGGCAGGGGAAGCTTTCTTT. The encoded protein is CASSLLGRAAGEAFF.

This chain uses TRBV28 with TRBJ1-2; 9 nucleotides match TRBD1. V trimming: 7 bases; J trimming: 2 bases; junction bases outside the gene matches: 14. The CDR3 loop spans 17 amino acids. The germline CDR1 and CDR2 sequences are MDHEN and SYDVKM. Here the CDR3 DNA reads TGTGCCAGCACCCTTTGGGACAGGGCCTCCGGGAACTATGGCTACACCTTC. It translates to CASTLWDRASGNYGYTF.

The chain is built from TRBV4-2 and TRBJ2-7; 9 positions match TRBD1. The CDR3 sequence is 14 residues long. The junction had 3 bases not matched to a gene; V was cut back by 4 bases and J by 2 bases. Germline assignment: CDR1 LGHNA and CDR2 YNFKEQ. This CDR3 reads CASSPTGGTYEQYF. Here the CDR3 DNA reads TGTGCCAGCAGCCCTACAGGGGGCACCTACGAGCAGTACTTC.

The V call is TRBV4-2, the J call TRBJ1-2; weak D call: TRBD1 (5 bases). The CDR3 contains 15 residues. The germline V gene has CDR1 LGHNA and CDR2 YNFKEQ. Trimming stripped 0 bases from V and 4 bases from J, with 12 bases between. The CDR3 region has the DNA TGTGCCAGCAGCCAAGATGTACAGGCCCTCTATGGCTACACCTTC. Translating gives CASSQDVQALYGYTF.

The chain uses TRBV5-1 and TRBJ1-2; TRBD1 matches at 9 bases. Losses at the gene ends were 4 bases for V and 2 bases for J; bases not matched to a gene: 6. Germline V gene sequence: CDR1 SGHRS, CDR2 YFSETQ. The CDR3 loop spans 15 amino acids. The CDR3 sequence: CASSQGQGKNYGYTF. The CDR3 coding sequence is TGCGCCAGCAGCCAGGGACAGGGAAAAAACTATGGCTACACCTTC.

The rearrangement uses TRBV20-1 and TRBJ2-5; D possibly corresponds to TRBD2 (5 bases). The CDR3 has 11 amino acids. V lost 0 bases and J 7 bases, leaving 6 bases between the germline ends. The germline V gene has CDR1 DFQATT and CDR2 SNEGSKA (reference sequence). CDR3 coding DNA: TGCAGTGCTAGAGATGGGAGGACCCAGTACTTC. Translating it yields CSARDGRTQYF.

The V and J genes are TRBV10-1 and TRBJ2-1; either TRBD1 or TRBD2 may supply D (6 bases each). Germline loops: CDR1 WNHNN, CDR2 SYGVQD (reference sequence). CDR3 length: 13 residues. Trimming removed 8 bases from V and 9 bases from J, with 17 bases in between. The CDR3 here is CASAPGDWGEQFF. The CDR3 bases are TGCGCCAGCGCCCCAGGGGACTGGGGTGAGCAGTTCTTC.

The rearrangement uses TRBV28 and TRBJ1-5, with D maybe TRBD1 (5 bases). The V end lost 2 bases, the J end lost 7 bases, and 12 bases lay between the germline ends. This CDR3 is built from 14 residues. The germline gives CDR1 MDHEN, CDR2 SYDVKM. The CDR3 DNA follows: TGTGCCAGCAGTTTAGCTAGACAGCTGCAGCCCCAGCATTTT. Its translation is CASSLARQLQPQHF. Full variable domain (outside the CDR3, taken from reference TRBV28 and TRBJ1-5): DVKVTQSSRYLVKRTGEKVFLECVQDMDHENMFWYRQDPGLGLRLIYFSYDVKMKEKGDIPEGYSVSREKKERFSLILESASTNQTSMYLCASSLARQLQPQHFGDGTRLSIL.

The V gene is TRBV6-5, the J gene TRBJ2-1, with 9 bases aligning to TRBD1. Trimming at V came to 6 bases and at J to 5 bases, leaving 5 bases not matched to a gene. The CDR3 is 14 residues long. Per the germline V gene, CDR1 is MNHEY and CDR2 is SVGAGI. DNA of the CDR3: TGTGCCAGCAGGACAGGGGGTGGGCACAATGAGCAGTTCTTC. Its protein is CASRTGGGHNEQFF.

J is TRBJ2-3 and V is TRBV5-1, with TRBD2 identical over 7 bases. This CDR3 is 20 amino acids long. Losses at the gene ends were 1 base for V and 0 bases for J; bases not matched to a gene: 17. Germline assignment: CDR1 SGHRS and CDR2 YFSETQ. The CDR3 nucleotides are TGCGCCAGCAGCTTGCTCGGCTTGGCTAGCGGTTCTTCTAGCACAGATACGCAGTATTTT. This sequence encodes CASSLLGLASGSSSTDTQYF.

This sequence joins TRBV29-1 and TRBJ1-2, with D possibly being TRBD1 (5 bases). The germline V gene encodes CDR1 SQVTM and CDR2 ANQGSEA. The V end lost 4 bases, the J end lost 5 bases, and 14 bases lay between the germline ends. The CDR3 is 13 residues long. The CDR3 loop is CSVGTGPTYGYTF. CDR3 DNA: TGCAGCGTTGGAACAGGCCCGACTTATGGCTACACCTTC.

The rearrangement joins TRBV20-1 to TRBJ1-2, with D possibly TRBD1 on 5 matching bases. The germline V gene has CDR1 DFQATT and CDR2 SNEGSKA (reference sequence). This CDR3 has 11 residues. Between the trimmed V and J ends, which lost 6 bases and 4 bases, there was a span of 9 bases. The CDR3 DNA is TGCAGTGCCAAAGACAGCTATGGCTACACCTTC. Amino acid sequence: CSAKDSYGYTF.

The chain is built from TRBV5-1 and TRBJ1-6, with 11 bases aligning to TRBD1. V lost 4 bases to trimming and J lost 8 bases; unmatched junction nucleotides: 2. CDR3 length: 14 residues. Germline V gene sequence: CDR1 SGHRS, CDR2 YFSETQ. CDR3 protein: CASSPDRGHSPLHF. In nucleotides, the CDR3 is TGCGCCAGCAGCCCGGACAGGGGGCATTCACCCCTCCACTTT.

This clone was recorded once. The chain recombines TRBV3-1 (or the pseudogene TRBV3-2) with TRBJ1-4; D is uncertain. The CDR3 is made up of 13 amino acids. The ends were cut back, 1 base at V and 6 bases at J, with 6 bases in the middle. CDR1 is LGHDT and CDR2 is YNNKEL in the germline V gene (reference sequence). DNA for the CDR3: TGTGCCAGCAGCCAAGTTGCAGATGAAAAACTGTTTTTT. It translates to CASSQVADEKLFF.

The genes are TRBV7-9 and TRBJ1-1; D not certain. Trimming removed 5 bases from V and 5 bases from J, with 15 bases in between. Per the germline V gene, CDR1 is SEHNR and CDR2 is FQNEAQ (reference sequence). The CDR3 has 14 amino acids. Written as DNA, the CDR3 is TGTGCCAGCAGCCTTGGAGGGCCCCGTACTGAAGCTTTCTTT. Translation gives CASSLGGPRTEAFF.

This clone was picked up one time. The CDR3 protein is CASSLTGDNSPLHF. The CDR3 nucleotides are TGTGCCAGCAGCTTGACAGGGGATAATTCACCCCTCCACTTT. The genes are TRBV11-2 and TRBJ1-6; 8 bases fit TRBD1. Germline lookup yields CDR1 SGHAT and CDR2 FQNNGV. The V and J ends lost 3 bases and 5 bases, in that order; junction bases with no gene match: 0. CDR3 length: 14 residues.

In its sample, this clone was seen once. The rearrangement links TRBV6-6 to TRBJ1-4, with D maybe TRBD1 (6 bases). CDR3 length: 12 residues. The ends were cut back, 5 bases at V and 6 bases at J, with 7 bases in the middle. Germline-derived CDR1 and CDR2 are MNHNY and SVGAGI (reference sequence). In DNA form, the CDR3 reads TGTGCCAGCAGTCCAGGGGATGAAAAACTGTTTTTT. This codes for CASSPGDEKLFF.

The CDR3 bases are TGCGCCAGCAGCTCTAACACGGGACAGGGCTTCTACGAGCAGTACTTC. Translation: CASSSNTGQGFYEQYF. The chain uses TRBV5-1 and TRBJ2-7; 9 bases fit TRBD1. V dropped 3 bases and J dropped 3; count of bases not matched to a gene: 10. The germline V gene has CDR1 SGHRS and CDR2 YFSETQ. The CDR3 has 16 amino acids.